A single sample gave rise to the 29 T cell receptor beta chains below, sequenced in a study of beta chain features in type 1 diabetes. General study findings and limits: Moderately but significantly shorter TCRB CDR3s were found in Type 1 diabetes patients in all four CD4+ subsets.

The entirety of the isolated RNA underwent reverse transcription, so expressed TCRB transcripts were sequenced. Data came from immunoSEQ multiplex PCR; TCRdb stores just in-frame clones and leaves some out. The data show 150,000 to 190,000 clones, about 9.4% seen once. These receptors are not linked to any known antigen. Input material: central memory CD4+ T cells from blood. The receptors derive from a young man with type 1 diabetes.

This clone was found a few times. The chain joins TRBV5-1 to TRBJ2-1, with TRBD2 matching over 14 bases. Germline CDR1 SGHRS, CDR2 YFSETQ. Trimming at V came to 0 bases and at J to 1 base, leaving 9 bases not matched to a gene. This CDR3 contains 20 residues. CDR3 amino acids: CASSLAPGLAGDRSYNEQFF. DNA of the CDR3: TGCGCCAGCAGCTTGGCCCCGGGACTAGCGGGAGATCGATCCTACAATGAGCAGTTCTTC.

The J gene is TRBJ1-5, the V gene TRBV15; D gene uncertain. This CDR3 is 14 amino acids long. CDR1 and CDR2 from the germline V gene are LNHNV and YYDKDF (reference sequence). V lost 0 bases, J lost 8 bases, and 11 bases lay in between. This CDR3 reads CATSRDKPHEPQHF. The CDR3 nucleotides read TGTGCCACCAGCAGAGATAAGCCCCACGAGCCCCAGCATTTT. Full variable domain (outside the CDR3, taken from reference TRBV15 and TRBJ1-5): DAMVIQNPRYQVTQFGKPVTLSCSQTLNHNVMYWYQQKSSQAPKLLFHYYDKDFNNEADTPDNFQSRRPNTSFCFLDIRSPGLGDTAMYLCATSRDKPHEPQHFGDGTRLSIL.

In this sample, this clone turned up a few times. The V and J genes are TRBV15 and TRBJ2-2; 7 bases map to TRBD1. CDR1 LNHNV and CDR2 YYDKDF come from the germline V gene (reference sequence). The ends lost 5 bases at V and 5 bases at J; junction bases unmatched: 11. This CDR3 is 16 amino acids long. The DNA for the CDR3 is TGTGCCACCAGCTTCCGGCCCATACAGGGGACCGGGGAGCTGTTTTTT. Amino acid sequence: CATSFRPIQGTGELFF.

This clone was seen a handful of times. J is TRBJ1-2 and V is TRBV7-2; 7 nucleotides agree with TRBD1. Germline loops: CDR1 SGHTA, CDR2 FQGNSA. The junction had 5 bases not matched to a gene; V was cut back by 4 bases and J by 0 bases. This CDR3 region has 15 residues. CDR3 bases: TGTGCCAGCAGCTCCACAGGGACAGCTAACTATGGCTACACCTTC. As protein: CASSSTGTANYGYTF.

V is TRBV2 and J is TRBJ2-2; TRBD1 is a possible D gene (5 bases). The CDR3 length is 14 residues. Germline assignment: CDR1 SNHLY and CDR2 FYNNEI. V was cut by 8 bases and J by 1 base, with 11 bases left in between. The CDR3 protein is CASRVDRNTGELFF. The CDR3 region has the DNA TGTGCCAGCCGAGTTGACAGGAACACCGGGGAGCTGTTTTTT. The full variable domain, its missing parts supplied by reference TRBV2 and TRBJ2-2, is EPEVTQTPSHQVTQMGQEVILRCVPISNHLYFYWYRQILGQKVEFLVSFYNNEISEKSEIFDDQFSVERPDGSNFTLKIRSTKLEDSAMYFCASRVDRNTGELFFGEGSRLTVL.

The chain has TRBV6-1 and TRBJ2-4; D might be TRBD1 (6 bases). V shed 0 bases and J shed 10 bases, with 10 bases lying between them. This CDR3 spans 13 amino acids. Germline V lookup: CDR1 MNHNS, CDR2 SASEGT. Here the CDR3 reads CASSEAPQGIQYF. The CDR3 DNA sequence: TGTGCCAGCAGTGAAGCGCCACAGGGTATTCAGTACTTC.

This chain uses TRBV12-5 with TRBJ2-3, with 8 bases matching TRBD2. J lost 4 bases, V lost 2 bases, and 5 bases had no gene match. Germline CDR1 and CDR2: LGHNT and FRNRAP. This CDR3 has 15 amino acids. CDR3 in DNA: TGTGCTAGTGGTTTGTCCCGGACTAGCCCAGATACGCAGTATTTT. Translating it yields CASGLSRTSPDTQYF.

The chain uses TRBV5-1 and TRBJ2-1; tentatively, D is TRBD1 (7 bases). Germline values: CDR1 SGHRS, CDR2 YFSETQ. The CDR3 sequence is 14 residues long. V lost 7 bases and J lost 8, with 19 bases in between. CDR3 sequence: CASLRGEERDEQFF. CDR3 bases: TGCGCCAGCCTCAGGGGGGAGGAAAGGGATGAGCAGTTCTTC.

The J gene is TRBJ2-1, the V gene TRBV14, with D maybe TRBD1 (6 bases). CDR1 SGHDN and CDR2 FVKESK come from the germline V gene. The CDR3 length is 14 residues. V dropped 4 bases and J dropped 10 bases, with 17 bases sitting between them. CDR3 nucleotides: TGTGCCAGCAGCCGTACTAGACAGGCGAAGGAGCAGTTCTTC. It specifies CASSRTRQAKEQFF.

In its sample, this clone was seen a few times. In nucleotides, the CDR3 is TGTGCCGCCTCTCCCGGGTGGAACACCGGGGAGCTGTTTTTT. This sequence encodes CAASPGWNTGELFF. This chain uses TRBV10-3 with TRBJ2-2, with D unresolved. CDR1 is ENHRY and CDR2 is SYGVKD in the germline V gene. V was shortened by 11 bases and J by 1 base, with 14 bases between the two germline ends. This CDR3 region has 14 residues.

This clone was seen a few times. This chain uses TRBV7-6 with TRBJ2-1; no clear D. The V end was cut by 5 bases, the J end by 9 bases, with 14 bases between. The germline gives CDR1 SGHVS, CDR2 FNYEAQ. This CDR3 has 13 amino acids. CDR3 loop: CASSRFEAAEQFF. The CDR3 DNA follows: TGTGCCAGCAGCCGCTTCGAGGCGGCTGAGCAGTTCTTC.

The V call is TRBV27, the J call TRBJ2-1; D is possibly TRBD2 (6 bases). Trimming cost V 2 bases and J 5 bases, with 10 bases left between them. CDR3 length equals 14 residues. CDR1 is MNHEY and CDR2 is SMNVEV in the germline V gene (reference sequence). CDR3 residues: CASSLGGTHNEQFF. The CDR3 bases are TGTGCCAGCAGTTTAGGAGGGACCCACAATGAGCAGTTCTTC.

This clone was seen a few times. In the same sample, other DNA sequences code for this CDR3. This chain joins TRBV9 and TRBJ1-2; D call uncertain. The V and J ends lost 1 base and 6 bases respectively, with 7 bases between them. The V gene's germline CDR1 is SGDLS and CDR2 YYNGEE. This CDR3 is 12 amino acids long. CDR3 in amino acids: CASSVRRDGYTF. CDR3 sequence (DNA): TGTGCCAGCAGCGTAAGACGGGATGGCTACACCTTC.

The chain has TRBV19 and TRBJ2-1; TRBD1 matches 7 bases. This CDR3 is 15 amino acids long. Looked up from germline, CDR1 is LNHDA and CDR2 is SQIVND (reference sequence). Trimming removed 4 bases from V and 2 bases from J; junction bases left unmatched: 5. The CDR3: CASSKTGTPYNEQFF. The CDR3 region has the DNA TGTGCCAGTAGTAAGACAGGGACCCCCTACAATGAGCAGTTCTTC.

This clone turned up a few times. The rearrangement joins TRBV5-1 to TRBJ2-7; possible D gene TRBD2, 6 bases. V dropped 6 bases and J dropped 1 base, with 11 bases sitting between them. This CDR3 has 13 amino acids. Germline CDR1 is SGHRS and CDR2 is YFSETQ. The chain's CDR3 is CASTPGGSYEQYF. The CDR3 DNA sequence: TGCGCCAGCACCCCCGGGGGATCCTACGAGCAGTACTTC.

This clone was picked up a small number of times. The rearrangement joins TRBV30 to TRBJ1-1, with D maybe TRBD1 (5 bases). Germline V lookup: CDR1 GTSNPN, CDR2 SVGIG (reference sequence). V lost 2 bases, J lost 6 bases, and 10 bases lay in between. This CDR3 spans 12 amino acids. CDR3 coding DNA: TGTGCCTGGAGTAAGGGGCGAGCTGAAGCTTTCTTT. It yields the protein CAWSKGRAEAFF.

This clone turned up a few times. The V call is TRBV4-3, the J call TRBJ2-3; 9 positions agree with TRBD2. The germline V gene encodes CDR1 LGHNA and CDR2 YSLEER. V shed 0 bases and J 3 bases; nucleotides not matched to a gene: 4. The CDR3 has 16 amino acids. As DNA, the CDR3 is TGCGCCAGCAGCCAAGAGGCGGGAGGGATGACAGATACGCAGTATTTT. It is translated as CASSQEAGGMTDTQYF.

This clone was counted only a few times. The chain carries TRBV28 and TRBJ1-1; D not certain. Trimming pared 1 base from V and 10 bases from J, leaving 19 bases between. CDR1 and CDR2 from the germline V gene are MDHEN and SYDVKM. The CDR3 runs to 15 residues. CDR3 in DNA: TGTGCCAGCAGTTTATTTCAATTACGTGGAGGGAGAGCTTTCTTT. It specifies CASSLFQLRGGRAFF.

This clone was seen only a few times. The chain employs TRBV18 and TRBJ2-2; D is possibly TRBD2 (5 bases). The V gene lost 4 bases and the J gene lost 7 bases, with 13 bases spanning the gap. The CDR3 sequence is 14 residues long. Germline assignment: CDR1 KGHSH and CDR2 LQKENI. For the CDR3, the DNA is TGTGCCAGCTCACGAGAGGGAACGAACGGGGAGCTGTTTTTT. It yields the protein CASSREGTNGELFF.

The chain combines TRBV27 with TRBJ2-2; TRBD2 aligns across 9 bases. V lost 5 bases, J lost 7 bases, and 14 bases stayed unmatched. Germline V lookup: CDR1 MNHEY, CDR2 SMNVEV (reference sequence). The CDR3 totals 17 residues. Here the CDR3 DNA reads TGTGCCAGCAGTCCCCTATGGCTAGCGGGACGTGACGGGGAGCTGTTTTTT. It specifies CASSPLWLAGRDGELFF.

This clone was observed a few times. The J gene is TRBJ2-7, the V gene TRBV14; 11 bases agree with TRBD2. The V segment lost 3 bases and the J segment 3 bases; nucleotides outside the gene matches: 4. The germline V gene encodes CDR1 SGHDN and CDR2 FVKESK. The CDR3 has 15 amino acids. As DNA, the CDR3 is TGTGCCAGCAGCCAGGGACTAGCGGTGATCTACGAGCAGTACTTC. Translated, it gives CASSQGLAVIYEQYF.

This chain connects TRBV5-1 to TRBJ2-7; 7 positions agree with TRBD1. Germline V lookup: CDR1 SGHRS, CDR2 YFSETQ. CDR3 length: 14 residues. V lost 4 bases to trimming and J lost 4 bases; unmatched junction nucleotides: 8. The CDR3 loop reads CASSLGTALYEQYF. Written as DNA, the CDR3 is TGCGCCAGCAGCCTCGGGACAGCATTGTACGAGCAGTACTTC.

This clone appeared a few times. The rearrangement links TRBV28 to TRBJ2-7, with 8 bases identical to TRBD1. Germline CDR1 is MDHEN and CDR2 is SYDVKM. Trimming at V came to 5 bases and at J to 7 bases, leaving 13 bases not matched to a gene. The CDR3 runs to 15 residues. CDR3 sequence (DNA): TGTGCCAGCAGTCTCCCCGGACAGGGACGAGGGGAGCAGTACTTC. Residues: CASSLPGQGRGEQYF.

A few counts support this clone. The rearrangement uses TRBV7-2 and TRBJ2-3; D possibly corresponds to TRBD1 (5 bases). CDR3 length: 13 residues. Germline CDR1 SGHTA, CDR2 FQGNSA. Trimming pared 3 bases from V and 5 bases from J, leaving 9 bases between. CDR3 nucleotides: TGTGCCAGCAGCTTCCGACAGAGAGATACGCAGTATTTT. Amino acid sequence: CASSFRQRDTQYF.

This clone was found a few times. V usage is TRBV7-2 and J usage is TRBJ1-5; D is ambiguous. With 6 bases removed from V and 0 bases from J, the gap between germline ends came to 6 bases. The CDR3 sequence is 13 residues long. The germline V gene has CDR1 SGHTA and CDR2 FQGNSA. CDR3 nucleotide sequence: TGTGCCAGCAGACAAAATAGCAATCAGCCCCAGCATTTT. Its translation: CASRQNSNQPQHF.

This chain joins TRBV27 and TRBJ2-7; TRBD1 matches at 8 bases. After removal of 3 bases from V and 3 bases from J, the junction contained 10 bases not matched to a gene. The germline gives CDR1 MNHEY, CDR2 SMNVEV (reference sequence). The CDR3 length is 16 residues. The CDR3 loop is CASSLVAGTGRYEQYF. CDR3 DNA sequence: TGTGCCAGCAGTTTGGTCGCGGGGACAGGACGCTACGAGCAGTACTTC.

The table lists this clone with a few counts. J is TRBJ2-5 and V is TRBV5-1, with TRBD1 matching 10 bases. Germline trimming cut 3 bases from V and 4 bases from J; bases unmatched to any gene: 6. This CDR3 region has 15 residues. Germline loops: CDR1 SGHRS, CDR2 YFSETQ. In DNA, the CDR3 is TGCGCCAGCAGCTCCGGGACAGGGGTTGGAGAGACCCAGTACTTC. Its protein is CASSSGTGVGETQYF. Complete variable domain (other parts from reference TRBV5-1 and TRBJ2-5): KAGVTQTPRYLIKTRGQQVTLSCSPISGHRSVSWYQQTPGQGLQFLFEYFSETQRNKGNFPGRFSGRQFSNSRSEMNVSTLELGDSALYLCASSSGTGVGETQYFGPGTRLLVL.

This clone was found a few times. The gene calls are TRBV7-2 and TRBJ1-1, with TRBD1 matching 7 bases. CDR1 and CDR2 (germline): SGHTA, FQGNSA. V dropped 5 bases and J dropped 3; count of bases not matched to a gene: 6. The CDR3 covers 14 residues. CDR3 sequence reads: CASSIGQAYTEAFF. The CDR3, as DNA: TGTGCCAGCAGCATCGGACAGGCGTACACTGAAGCTTTCTTT.

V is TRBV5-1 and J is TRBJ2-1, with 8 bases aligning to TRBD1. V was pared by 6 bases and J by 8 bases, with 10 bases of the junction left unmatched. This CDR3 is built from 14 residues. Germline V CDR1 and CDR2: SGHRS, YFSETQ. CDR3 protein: CASNSRGQEDEQFF. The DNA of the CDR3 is TGCGCCAGCAATTCCAGGGGGCAAGAGGATGAGCAGTTCTTC.